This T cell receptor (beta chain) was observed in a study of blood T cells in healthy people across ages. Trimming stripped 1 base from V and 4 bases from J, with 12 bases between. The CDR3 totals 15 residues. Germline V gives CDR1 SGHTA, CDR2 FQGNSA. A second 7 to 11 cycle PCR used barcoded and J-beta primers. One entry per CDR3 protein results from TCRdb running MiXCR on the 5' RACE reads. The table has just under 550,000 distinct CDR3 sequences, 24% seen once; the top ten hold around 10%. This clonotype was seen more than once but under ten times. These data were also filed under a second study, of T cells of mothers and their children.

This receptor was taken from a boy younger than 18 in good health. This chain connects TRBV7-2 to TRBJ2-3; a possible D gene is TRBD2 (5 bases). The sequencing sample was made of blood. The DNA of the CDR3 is TGTGCCAGCAGCTTAGTTCGTAGCGTGTCAGATACGCAGTATTTT. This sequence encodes CASSLVRSVSDTQYF.